A selection of T cell receptor beta chains follows, all from one sample in a study of cytomegalovirus exposure and HLA in healthy donors. Some clones are missing from TCRdb's copy, which holds only in-frame ones; the method was immunoSEQ multiplex PCR. The repertoire holds around 200,000 clones, approximately 80% seen once, with about 2.6% in the top ten. The sequencing input was PBMCs. The receptors were sampled from a woman between 45 and 60 years old in good health and CMV-seropositive. The CDR3 runs from the conserved cysteine through the conserved F or W. Each record gives: clone size, D gene, V gene, J gene, CDR3 protein. A D gene is named only where the DNA matches it firmly. Size values are once, few and many counts, or a class for expanded clones, and some rows have none.

>NA|NA|TRBV9|TRBJ2-5
CASSPGVGQLGETQYF
>NA|TRBD2|TRBV7-2|TRBJ2-5
CASSISGGRGETQYF
>once|NA|TRBV18|TRBJ2-1
CASSPGLYNEQFF
>NA|NA|TRBV18|TRBJ2-1
CASSPNYSGNEQFF
>NA|NA|TRBV18|TRBJ2-7
CASSEGGQNYEQYF
>NA|TRBD1|TRBV14|TRBJ2-7
CASSDRVSYEQYF
>NA|NA|TRBV11-2|TRBJ2-7
CASSPGLSYEQYF
>NA|TRBD1|TRBV5-4|TRBJ2-7
CASSLRQGYEQYF
>NA|NA|TRBV5-1|TRBJ2-3
CASSSERSGTDTQYF
>NA|TRBD1|TRBV18|TRBJ2-7
CASSPFGTGPYEQYF
>NA|TRBD1|TRBV5-4|TRBJ2-1
CANTRTGGFNEQFF
>few|NA|TRBV2|TRBJ2-2
CASGSANTGELFF
>NA|NA|TRBV21-1|TRBJ2-3
CASSKESWLAGGQDTQYF
>NA|TRBD1|TRBV28|TRBJ1-1
CASALTGLNTEAFF
>NA|NA|TRBV2|TRBJ1-3
CASSPRGAGNTIYF
>few|TRBD2|TRBV4-1|TRBJ2-1
CASSQGVGGYNEQFF
>NA|NA|TRBV27|TRBJ1-4
CASRKGSLEKLFF
>few|NA|TRBV4-2|TRBJ2-1
CASSQDPLGGYNEQFF
>NA|NA|TRBV7-9|TRBJ1-2
CASSSQGFYGYTF
>NA|NA|TRBV6-6|TRBJ1-6
CASSIHRGNSPLHF
>NA|NA|TRBV30|TRBJ1-2
CALFPDYGYTF
>NA|NA|TRBV2|TRBJ1-3
CASSASGNTIYF
>NA|NA|TRBV6-6|TRBJ1-2
CASSYSVRDGYTF
>NA|TRBD1|TRBV18|TRBJ1-3
CASSPPGTVGSGNTIYF
>NA|TRBD1|TRBV5-4|TRBJ2-7
CASSRGQVVSEQYF
>NA|TRBD1|TRBV6-6|TRBJ1-5
CASEGQGSQPQHF
>NA|TRBD1|TRBV6-1|TRBJ2-5
CASSEDRGIQETQYF
>NA|TRBD2|TRBV4-3|TRBJ2-3
CASSLRTSGALDTQYF
>NA|NA|TRBV4-1|TRBJ1-3
CASNTGPSGNTIYF
>NA|NA|TRBV2|TRBJ1-5
CASSEQGYSNQPQHF
>NA|TRBD2|TRBV5-4|TRBJ2-7
CASSLVTSGVYEQYF
>few|TRBD2|TRBV11-3|TRBJ2-1
CASSLASGSYNEQFF
>NA|TRBD1|TRBV18|TRBJ2-2
CASSPPSRTGTGELFF
>NA|NA|TRBV19|TRBJ2-4
CASWGDSRGQAKNIQYF
>NA|NA|TRBV7-4|TRBJ2-4
CASSPLLTPEDIQYF
>few|TRBD2|TRBV6-5|TRBJ2-3
CASSYYAGGPEYF
>NA|TRBD1|TRBV7-7|TRBJ2-1
CASSLATGVEQFF
>once|TRBD1|TRBV6-1|TRBJ2-7
CASIGTGSSYEQYF